This entry is about one T cell receptor (beta chain). This clonotype was counted many times. There is no known antigen for this receptor. The record has no base qualities; no much larger clone is one base away. The CDR3, from cysteine to phenylalanine, totals 14 residues. The DNA shown is the 42-base CDR3, in frame from base 1. Trimming removed 5 bases from V and 0 bases from J; the gene matches leave 2 bases unexplained. Taken from the germline V gene, the CDR1 and CDR2 loops are SGHVS and FNYEAQ. This record comes from a study of T cell repertoires in cytomegalovirus infection (dated by TCRdb to the late 2010s). Concerning the study at large: Donor HLA type was relevant to the analysis, because carriage of CMV infection together with the matching HLA type was indicated by public TCR beta signatures. Points the paper makes about the study in general: The ex vivo response was dominated by HLA-C-restricted CMV-specific TCR beta clonotypes, which also provided the single most frequent clonotype in two of eight donors. Carriers of CMV infection plus the relevant HLA type were discriminated by the cumulative frequency of public TCR beta family members in the study cohort and in an independent roughly 370-donor cohort.

These reads were obtained on an Illumina HiSeq 1500. TCRdb itself trimmed the public reads at Q25 with fastp, ran MiXCR and retained productive beta chains. Identical CDR3 proteins give one entry, which carries the most common genes and DNA. The sample has around 260,000 distinct CDR3 sequences on record, roughly 10% of them singletons. In total, the top ten clones hold around 16% of the sample. The sequenced sample was PBMCs. Rearrangement joined TRBV7-6 to TRBJ1-1; TRBD1 lines up with 8 middle nucleotides. The TCR sequence derives from a human donor in good health (CMV status not recorded). Some clones in this sample may be carry-over from other donors' samples. CDR3 protein: CASSPQGVNTEAFF. The nucleotide sequence is given as TGTGCCAGCAGCCCACAGGGGGTGAACACTGAAGCTTTCTTT. Here the CDR3 is joined to the reference TRBV7-6 and TRBJ1-1 genes, and the full variable domain is: GAGVSQSPRYKVTKRGQDVALRCDPISGHVSLYWYRQALGQGPEFLTYFNYEAQQDKSGLPNDRFSAERPEGSISTLTIQRTEQRDSAMYRCASSPQGVNTEAFFGQGTRLTVV.